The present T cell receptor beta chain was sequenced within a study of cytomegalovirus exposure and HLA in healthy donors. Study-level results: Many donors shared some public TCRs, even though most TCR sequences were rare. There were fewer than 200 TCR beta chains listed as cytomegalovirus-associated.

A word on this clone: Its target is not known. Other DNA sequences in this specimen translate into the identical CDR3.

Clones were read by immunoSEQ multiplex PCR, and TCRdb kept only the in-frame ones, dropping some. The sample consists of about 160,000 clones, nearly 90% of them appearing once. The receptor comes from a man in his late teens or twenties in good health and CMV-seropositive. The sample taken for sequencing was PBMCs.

The CDR3 nucleotides read TGTGCCAGCAGCGTATCTAGCTCCTACAATGAGCAGTTCTTC. Protein sequence: CASSVSSSYNEQFF. The chain couples TRBV9 to TRBJ2-1; no clear D gene. The CDR3 is 14 residues long. Germline V gives CDR1 SGDLS, CDR2 YYNGEE. Between the trimmed V and J ends, which lost 1 base and 0 bases, there was a span of 5 bases.